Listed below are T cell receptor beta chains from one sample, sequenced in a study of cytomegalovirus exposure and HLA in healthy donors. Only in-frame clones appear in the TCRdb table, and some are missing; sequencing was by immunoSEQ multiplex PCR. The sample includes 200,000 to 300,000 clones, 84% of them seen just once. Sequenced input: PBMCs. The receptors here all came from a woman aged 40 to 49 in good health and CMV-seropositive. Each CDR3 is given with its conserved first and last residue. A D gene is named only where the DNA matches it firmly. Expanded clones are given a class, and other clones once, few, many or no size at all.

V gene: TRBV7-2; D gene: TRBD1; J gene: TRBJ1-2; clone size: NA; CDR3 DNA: TGTGCCAGCAGCTTCCGGACAGGGAGTGATGGTGGCTACACCTTC; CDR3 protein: CASSFRTGSDGGYTF
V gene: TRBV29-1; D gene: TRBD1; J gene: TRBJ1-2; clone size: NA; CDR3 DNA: TGCAGCGTTTTTACAGGGGGAAACTATGGCTACACCTTC; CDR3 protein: CSVFTGGNYGYTF
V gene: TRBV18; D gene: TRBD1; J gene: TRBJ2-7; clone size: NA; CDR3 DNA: TGTGCCAGCTCACCACGGGGACAGGGGGCTCTCGAGCAGTACTTC; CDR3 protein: CASSPRGQGALEQYF
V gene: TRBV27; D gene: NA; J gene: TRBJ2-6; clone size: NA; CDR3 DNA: TGTGCCAGCAGTTTATACGGCGGGGCCAACGGCCTGACTTTC; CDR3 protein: CASSLYGGANGLTF
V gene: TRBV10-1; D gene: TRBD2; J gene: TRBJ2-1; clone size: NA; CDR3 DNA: TGCGCCCTCCGGGTGACTAGCGGGAGGGCCTTGGATGAGCAGTTCTTC; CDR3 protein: CALRVTSGRALDEQFF
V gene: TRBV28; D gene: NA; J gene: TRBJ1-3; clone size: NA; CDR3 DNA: TGTGCCAGCAGTTCCTTTGCGGTCTCTGGAAACACCATATATTTT; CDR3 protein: CASSSFAVSGNTIYF
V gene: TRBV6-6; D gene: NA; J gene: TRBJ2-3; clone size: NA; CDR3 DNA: TGTGCCAGCAGTTATGGCAGTAACACAGATACGCAGTATTTT; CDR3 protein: CASSYGSNTDTQYF
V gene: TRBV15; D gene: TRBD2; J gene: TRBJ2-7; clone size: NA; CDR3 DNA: TGTGCCACCAGCAGGGGGGAGGGTACCTACGAGCAGTACTTC; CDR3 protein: CATSRGEGTYEQYF
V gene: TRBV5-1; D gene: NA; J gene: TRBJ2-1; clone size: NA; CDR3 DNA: TGCGCCAGCAGCTTGTTTCGGCAGGAACTCTACAATGAGCAGTTCTTC; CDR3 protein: CASSLFRQELYNEQFF
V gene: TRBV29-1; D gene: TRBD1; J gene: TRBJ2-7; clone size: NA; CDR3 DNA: TGCAGCGTAACCAGGACAGGCTACGAGCAGTACTTC; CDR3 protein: CSVTRTGYEQYF
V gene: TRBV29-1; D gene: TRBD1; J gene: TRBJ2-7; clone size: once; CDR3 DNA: TGCAGCGTTGGGACCCGGGACAGGGTGATAGGCGAGCAGTACTTC; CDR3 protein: CSVGTRDRVIGEQYF
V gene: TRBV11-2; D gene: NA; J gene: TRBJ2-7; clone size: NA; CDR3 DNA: TGTGCCAGCAGCTTGAGTCGACAGGTCTACGAGCAGTACTTC; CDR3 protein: CASSLSRQVYEQYF
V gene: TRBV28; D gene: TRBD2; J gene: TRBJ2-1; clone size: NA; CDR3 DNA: TGTGCCAGCGGGGGTGGCGGGAGCATATCCTACAATGAGCAGTTCTTC; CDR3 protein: CASGGGGSISYNEQFF
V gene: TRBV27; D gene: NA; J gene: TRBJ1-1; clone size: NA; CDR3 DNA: TGTGCCAGCAGTTGGCAGGGGAACACTGAAGCTTTCTTT; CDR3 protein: CASSWQGNTEAFF
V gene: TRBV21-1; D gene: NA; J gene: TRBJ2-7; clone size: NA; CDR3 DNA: TGTGCCAGCAGCAAAGAAGTATCGTCAGGCTGGGGGCTCTTCCACGAGCAGTACTTC; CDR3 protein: CASSKEVSSGWGLFHEQYF
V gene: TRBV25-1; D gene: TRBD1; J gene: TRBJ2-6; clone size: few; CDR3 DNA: TGTGCCAGCGGACGGACAGGTGGGGCCAACGTCCTGACTTTC; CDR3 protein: CASGRTGGANVLTF
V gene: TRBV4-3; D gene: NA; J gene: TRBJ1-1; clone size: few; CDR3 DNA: TGCGCCAGCAGCCAAGGATCAGGCACTTACACTGAAGCTTTCTTT; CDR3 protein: CASSQGSGTYTEAFF
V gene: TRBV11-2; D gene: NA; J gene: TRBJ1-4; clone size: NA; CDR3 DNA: TGTGCCAGCAGCTTTCGAGGTTCGGGTAATGAAAAACTGTTTTTT; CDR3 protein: CASSFRGSGNEKLFF
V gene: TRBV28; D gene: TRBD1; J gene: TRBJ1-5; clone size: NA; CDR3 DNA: TGTGCCACCGCGGACAGGGGGCATGGCAATCAGCCCCAGCATTTT; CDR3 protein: CATADRGHGNQPQHF
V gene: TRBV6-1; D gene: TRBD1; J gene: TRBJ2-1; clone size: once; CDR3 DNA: TGTGCCAGCAGTGAGGGCCGACAGGGGCGATACAATGAGCAGTTCTTC; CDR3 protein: CASSEGRQGRYNEQFF
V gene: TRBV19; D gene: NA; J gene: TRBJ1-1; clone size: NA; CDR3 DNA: TGTGCCAGTAGACCCCAACAGGGTGAAGCTTTCTTT; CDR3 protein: CASRPQQGEAFF
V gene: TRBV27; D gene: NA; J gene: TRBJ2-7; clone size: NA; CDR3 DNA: TGTGCCAGCAAGGGAGTCTCCTACGAGCAGTACTTC; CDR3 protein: CASKGVSYEQYF
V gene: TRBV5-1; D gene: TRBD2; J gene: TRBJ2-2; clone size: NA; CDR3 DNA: TGCGCCAGCCGGACTAGCGATACACACGGGGAGCTGTTTTTT; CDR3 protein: CASRTSDTHGELFF
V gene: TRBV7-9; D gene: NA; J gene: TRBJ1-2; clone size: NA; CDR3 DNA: TGTGCCAGCAGCTCCCCGTGGAGCCCCTATGGCTACACCTTC; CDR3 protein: CASSSPWSPYGYTF
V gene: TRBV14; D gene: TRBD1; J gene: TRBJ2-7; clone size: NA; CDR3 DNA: TGTGCCAGCAGCCAAGAAGGGACAGGGAATCGCGAGCAGTACTTC; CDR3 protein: CASSQEGTGNREQYF